The subject of this entry is one T cell receptor (beta chain). These data come from a study of blood T cell repertoires in COVID-19. In the study overall: The study drew acute and convalescent COVID-19 samples from the United States, Italy and Spain. PBMCs, B-cell-depleted T cells, or T cells were the source of the cDNA or gDNA that made up the material.

V gave up 5 bases and J gave up 0 bases, with 26 bases separating them. The V gene's germline CDR1 is MNHEY and CDR2 SMNVEV (reference sequence). The CDR3 runs to 20 residues. The protocol was immunoSEQ multiplex PCR, while the TCRdb copy is restricted to in-frame clones and leaves out a portion. The sample holds approximately 230,000 clones; about nine tenths are singletons and the top ten take roughly 16%. This chain connects TRBV27 to TRBJ1-5, with D unresolved. The receptor was derived from a man aged 18 to 30 who had recovered from COVID-19. Specimen: PBMCs or T cells enriched from blood (not recorded which). The CDR3 loop reads CASSPLFRTANSNSNQPQHF. The CDR3 DNA sequence: TGTGCCAGCAGTCCCCTTTTTAGGACTGCAAATTCGAATAGCAATCAGCCCCAGCATTTT.